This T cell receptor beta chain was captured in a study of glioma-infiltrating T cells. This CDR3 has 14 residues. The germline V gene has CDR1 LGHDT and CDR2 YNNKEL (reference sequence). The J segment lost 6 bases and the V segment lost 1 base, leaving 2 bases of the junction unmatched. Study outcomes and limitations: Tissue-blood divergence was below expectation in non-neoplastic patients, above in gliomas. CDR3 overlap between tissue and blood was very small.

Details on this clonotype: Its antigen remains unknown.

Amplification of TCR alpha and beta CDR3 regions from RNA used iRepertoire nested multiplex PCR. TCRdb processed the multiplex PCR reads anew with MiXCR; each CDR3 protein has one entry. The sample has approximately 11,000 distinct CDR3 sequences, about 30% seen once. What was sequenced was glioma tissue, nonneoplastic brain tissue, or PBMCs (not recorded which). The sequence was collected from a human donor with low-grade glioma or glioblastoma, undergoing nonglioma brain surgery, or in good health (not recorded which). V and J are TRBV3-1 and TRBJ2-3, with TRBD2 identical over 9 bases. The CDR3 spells CASSQGGTSDTQYF. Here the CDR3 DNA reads TGTGCCAGCAGCCAAGGAGGGACTAGCGATACGCAGTATTTT.